This T cell receptor beta chain was profiled in a study of OX40 agonist ivuxolimab in advanced cancers. The wider study: Given to patients was ivuxolimab, an agonistic anti-OX40 (CD134) antibody.

Findings of the study overall: More expanded clones were seen, on average, in CD8+ T cells than in CD4+.

About this clone itself: Its antigen is currently unknown.

The CDR3 consists of 16 residues. V lost 3 bases, J lost 5 bases, and 10 bases stayed unmatched. CDR1 and CDR2 (germline): MDHEN, SYDVKM. Sequenced by immunoSEQ multiplex PCR; TCRdb stores in-frame clones only, minus some. The sample lists roughly 75,000 clones; about 88% were seen once. Sample: CD4+ or CD8+ T cells sorted from blood, taken in a trial of the OX40 agonist ivuxolimab. This receptor was taken from an adult with an advanced solid tumor such as melanoma, head and neck, liver or kidney cancer. The chain has TRBV28 and TRBJ1-1, with 9 bases fitting TRBD1. The CDR3 region has the DNA TGTGCCAGCAGTTTCGAGGGGACAGGGCTGAGGACTGAAGCTTTCTTT. Its translation is CASSFEGTGLRTEAFF.